This is a list of T cell receptor beta chains from one sample in a study of neurological immune-mediated disorders. TCRdb recomputed calls from the 5' RACE reads with MiXCR, one row per CDR3 protein. The top ten clones hold roughly 9% of a sample with fewer than 40,000 distinct CDR3 sequences, about 4.8% of them seen once. Sample: CD4+ T cells from blood. These receptors were collected from a man between 18 and 29 years old in good health. Both conserved end residues are part of each CDR3. A D gene is named only where the DNA matches it firmly. The size entry is marked missing in some rows and otherwise reads once, few, many or a size class.

D gene | J gene | clone size | V gene | CDR3 protein | CDR3 DNA
NA | TRBJ2-7 | many | TRBV14 | CASSQGRDTGEQYF | TGTGCCAGCAGCCAGGGACGGGACACCGGGGAGCAGTACTTC
NA | TRBJ2-7 | many | TRBV9 | CASSGWDSYEQYF | TGTGCCAGCAGCGGGTGGGACTCCTACGAGCAGTACTTC
TRBD2 | TRBJ2-3 | many | TRBV19 | CASSLRLADTDTQYF | TGTGCCAGTAGTTTACGACTAGCGGACACAGATACGCAGTATTTT
NA | TRBJ1-1 | many | TRBV3-1 | CASSRRGTWNTEAFF | TGTGCCAGCAGCCGCCGTGGGACATGGAACACTGAAGCTTTCTTT
NA | TRBJ1-5 | many | TRBV6-5 | CASSYSYQGNQPQHF | TGTGCCAGCAGTTACTCGTATCAGGGCAATCAGCCCCAGCATTTT
TRBD2 | TRBJ2-1 | many | TRBV18 | CASSPPASGGASSYNEQFF | TGTGCCAGCTCACCACCGGCTAGCGGGGGGGCAAGCTCCTACAATGAGCAGTTCTTC
NA | TRBJ1-2 | many | TRBV3-1 | CASSQLTAAGRTGGYTF | TGTGCCAGCAGCCAGCTCACCGCCGCAGGGCGCACCGGCGGCTACACCTTC
NA | TRBJ2-1 | many | TRBV3-1 | CASSQVKENEQFF | TGTGCCAGCAGCCAAGTCAAAGAGAATGAGCAGTTCTTC
TRBD1 | TRBJ1-4 | NA | TRBV3-1 | CASSQVTGGGSNEKLFF | TGTGCCAGCAGCCAAGTAACAGGGGGCGGATCTAATGAAAAACTGTTTTTT
TRBD2 | TRBJ2-7 | many | TRBV6-2/TRBV6-3 | CASRLTSGSAYEQYF | TGTGCCAGCAGACTGACTAGCGGGTCCGCCTACGAGCAGTACTTC
NA | TRBJ1-1 | many | TRBV6-2/TRBV6-3 | CASSWRGARRRVTEAFF | TGTGCCAGCAGTTGGCGGGGGGCGAGAAGGCGAGTCACTGAAGCTTTCTTT
TRBD1 | TRBJ2-2 | many | TRBV6-2/TRBV6-3 | CASSYLGRGRNTGELFF | TGTGCCAGCAGTTATCTGGGCAGGGGGCGAAACACCGGGGAGCTGTTTTTT
TRBD1 | TRBJ1-1 | many | TRBV6-6 | CASSYDRGDTEAFF | TGTGCCAGCAGCTACGACAGGGGGGACACTGAAGCTTTCTTT
NA | TRBJ1-1 | many | TRBV7-2 | CASSHDTEAFF | TGTGCCAGCAGCCACGACACTGAAGCTTTCTTT
NA | TRBJ2-7 | many | TRBV6-2/TRBV6-3 | CASSYSMGKGYEQYF | TGTGCCAGCAGTTACTCGATGGGGAAAGGCTACGAGCAGTACTTC
NA | TRBJ2-7 | many | TRBV5-1 | CASSVQGYEQYF | TGCGCCAGCAGCGTACAGGGCTACGAGCAGTACTTC
NA | TRBJ1-4 | many | TRBV5-5 | CASGALGSPNEKLFF | TGTGCCAGCGGAGCTTTGGGCAGCCCCAATGAAAAACTGTTTTTT
NA | TRBJ2-7 | many | TRBV20-1 | CSAPYSYEQYF | TGCAGTGCCCCTTATTCCTACGAGCAGTACTTC
NA | TRBJ1-2 | many | TRBV6-5 | CASSYPAGDGYTF | TGTGCCAGCAGTTACCCGGCAGGGGACGGCTACACCTTC
NA | TRBJ2-7 | few | TRBV6-1 | CASSVGGQGRQYF | TGTGCCAGCAGTGTCGGAGGTCAAGGGCGGCAGTACTTC
NA | TRBJ1-6 | many | TRBV7-9 | CASSFPSGEANSYNSPLHF | TGTGCCAGCAGCTTCCCTTCAGGGGAGGCGAACTCCTATAATTCACCCCTCCACTTT
NA | TRBJ1-4 | many | TRBV3-1 | CASSQTPGSFEKLFF | TGTGCCAGCAGCCAAACACCGGGATCATTTGAAAAACTGTTTTTT
NA | TRBJ2-5 | many | TRBV18 | CASSPGSQETQYF | TGTGCCAGCTCACCGGGCAGCCAAGAGACCCAGTACTTC
NA | TRBJ1-6 | many | TRBV5-1 | CASSFAGGRNSPLHF | TGCGCCAGCAGCTTTGCGGGGGGGCGAAATTCACCCCTCCACTTT
NA | TRBJ1-1 | many | TRBV5-6 | CASSRGDSNTEAFF | TGTGCCAGCAGCCGGGGGGACTCGAACACTGAAGCTTTCTTT
NA | TRBJ1-6 | many | TRBV2 | CASSERTATNSPLHF | TGTGCCAGCAGTGAAAGAACAGCTACTAATTCACCCCTCCACTTT
NA | TRBJ2-3 | many | TRBV28 | CASSLPGSGADTQYF | TGTGCCAGCAGTTTGCCGGGCTCCGGAGCAGATACGCAGTATTTT
TRBD1 | TRBJ2-7 | many | TRBV7-8 | CASSLGNVGGFYEQYF | TGTGCCAGCAGCCTTGGGAATGTAGGGGGCTTCTACGAGCAGTACTTC
NA | TRBJ2-4 | NA | TRBV19 | CASSTTDLAKNIKYF | TGTGCCAGTAGTACGACAGATCTAGCCAAAAACATTAAGTACTTC
TRBD2 | TRBJ2-5 | many | TRBV7-6 | CASSKTSGGIQETQYF | TGTGCCAGCAGCAAAACTAGCGGGGGTATCCAAGAGACCCAGTACTTC
TRBD1 | TRBJ1-2 | many | TRBV7-9 | CASSLGVSGQYGYTF | TGTGCCAGCAGCTTAGGTGTATCGGGACAGTATGGCTACACCTTC
NA | TRBJ2-5 | many | TRBV12-3/TRBV12-4 | CASTTLQGLGETQYF | TGTGCCAGCACTACGCTCCAGGGGCTTGGGGAGACCCAGTACTTC
TRBD2 | TRBJ2-1 | many | TRBV18 | CASSRTSGGTYNEQFF | TGTGCCAGCTCGCGGACTAGCGGGGGGACCTACAATGAGCAGTTCTTC
TRBD1 | TRBJ1-3 | many | TRBV15 | CATSRGDRGPGNTIYF | TGTGCCACCAGCAGAGGGGACAGGGGGCCTGGAAACACCATATATTTT
NA | TRBJ1-1 | many | TRBV20-1 | CSASMGGTEAFF | TGCAGTGCTAGTATGGGGGGCACTGAAGCTTTCTTT
TRBD2 | TRBJ2-2 | many | TRBV20-1 | CSAKRASGGNTGELFF | TGCAGTGCTAAGCGGGCTAGCGGGGGGAACACCGGGGAGCTGTTTTTT
NA | TRBJ1-6 | NA | TRBV5-6 | CASIPKLDSPLHF | TGTGCCAGCATTCCAAAGTTGGATTCACCCCTACACTTT
NA | TRBJ2-2 | medium-sized | TRBV20-1 | CSARSAGTGELFF | TGCAGTGCTAGATCAGCCGGGACCGGGGAGCTGTTTTTT
TRBD2 | TRBJ2-1 | many | TRBV5-1 | CASSLAGTSGGVLFF | TGCGCCAGCAGCTTGGCCGGGACTAGCGGGGGGGTACTGTTCTTC
NA | TRBJ2-5 | many | TRBV7-2 | CASSWVKETQYF | TGTGCCAGCAGCTGGGTGAAGGAGACCCAGTACTTC
NA | TRBJ1-1 | many | TRBV15 | CATSARMNTEAFF | TGTGCCACCAGCGCCCGCATGAACACTGAAGCTTTCTTT
TRBD1 | TRBJ1-2 | few | TRBV4-3 | CASGSRGHYGYTF | TGCGCCAGCGGGTCCAGGGGGCACTATGGCTACACCTTC
NA | TRBJ1-5 | NA | TRBV7-3 | CASSSPEGGDQPQHF | TGTGCCAGCAGCTCCCCCGAGGGGGGCGACCAGCCCCAGCATTTT
NA | TRBJ2-2 | many | TRBV7-3 | CASSFLGAPSGTGELFF | TGTGCCAGCAGCTTTTTGGGAGCGCCTTCGGGCACCGGGGAGCTGTTTTTT
NA | TRBJ2-3 | few | TRBV7-2 | CASSSSTGTDTQYF | TGTGCCAGCAGCTCTTCGACGGGCACAGATACGCAGTATTTT
NA | TRBJ2-2 | many | TRBV5-1 | CASSPGSRDTGELFF | TGCGCCAGCAGCCCCGGGTCTCGGGACACCGGGGAGCTGTTTTTT
TRBD1 | TRBJ1-1 | many | TRBV20-1 | CSASKNRGGVNTEAFF | TGCAGTGCTAGTAAGAACAGGGGGGGGGTGAACACTGAAGCTTTCTTT
NA | TRBJ2-5 | many | TRBV20-1 | CSAWTGETQYF | TGCAGTGCTTGGACGGGGGAGACCCAGTACTTC
TRBD1 | TRBJ2-1 | many | TRBV7-8 | CASRNTGTGGHNEQFF | TGTGCCAGCAGAAACACCGGGACAGGGGGACACAATGAGCAGTTCTTC
NA | TRBJ2-5 | many | TRBV7-2 | CASSLMYGETQYF | TGTGCCAGCAGCCTAATGTATGGCGAGACCCAGTACTTC
NA | TRBJ1-1 | many | TRBV5-1 | CASAEGPWNTEAFF | TGCGCCAGCGCCGAGGGACCCTGGAACACTGAAGCTTTCTTT
TRBD1 | TRBJ2-2 | many | TRBV10-3 | CAISGYRGQGSTGELFF | TGTGCCATCAGTGGGTATCGGGGACAGGGCTCCACCGGGGAGCTGTTTTTT
NA | TRBJ1-2 | many | TRBV5-1 | CASSAEGPIGYTF | TGCGCCAGCAGCGCCGAGGGACCTATTGGCTACACCTTC
NA | TRBJ2-1 | many | TRBV5-1 | CASSSGLYSYNEQFF | TGCGCCAGCAGCTCGGGACTCTATTCCTACAATGAGCAGTTCTTC
NA | TRBJ1-2 | many | TRBV19 | CASIKAGTDHRGYTF | TGTGCCAGTATTAAAGCGGGGACCGACCATCGGGGCTACACCTTC
NA | TRBJ1-3 | many | TRBV7-2 | CASSVDTLSGNTIYF | TGTGCCAGCAGTGTCGACACCCTCTCTGGAAACACCATATATTTT
TRBD1 | TRBJ2-7 | many | TRBV5-1 | CASSLEGTGLYEQYF | TGCGCCAGCAGCTTGGAGGGGACAGGGCTGTACGAGCAGTACTTC
TRBD1 | TRBJ2-1 | many | TRBV7-2 | CASSLVNGSTGYNEQFF | TGTGCCAGCAGCTTAGTAAACGGATCGACAGGGTACAATGAGCAGTTCTTC